The source of this TCR beta chain is a study of neoadjuvant anti-PD-1 for oral cavity cancer. The wider study: Nivolumab at 3 mg/kg was mostly given biweekly, three to four doses, pre-surgery.

Most tumor samples had 4 to 6 ug input DNA in two replicates. The protocol was immunoSEQ multiplex PCR, while the TCRdb copy is restricted to in-frame clones and leaves out a portion. The sample yields roughly 9,300 clones, approximately 60% seen once. The V end was cut by 3 bases, the J end by 2 bases, with 10 bases between. Germline V gene lookup returns CDR1 LNHDA and CDR2 SQIVND (reference sequence). The CDR3 contains 14 residues. The specimen comprised tumor tissue, sampled before nivolumab (anti-PD-1) treatment. The receptor was isolated from a person aged 35-79 years with oral cavity squamous cell carcinoma. The rearrangement uses TRBV19 and TRBJ1-2; D unresolved. The CDR3 reads CASSMDRANYGYTF. The CDR3 DNA sequence: TGTGCCAGTAGTATGGACCGGGCCAACTATGGCTACACCTTC.